This is a list of T cell receptor beta chains from one sample in a study of T cell repertoires in cytomegalovirus infection. TCRdb passed the reads through MiXCR, listing each CDR3 protein once. The sample yields under 350,000 distinct CDR3 sequences, less than 25% seen once. Their recognized antigens are unknown. The specimen comprised cultured PBMCs, sampled from culture after CMV antigen stimulation. The receptors stem from a human donor in good health (CMV status not recorded). Some clones in this sample may be carry-over from other donors' samples. Each CDR3 is given with its conserved first and last residue. The D gene is left open where the match is weak. Only part of the rows carry a size: once, few, many, or a class if the clone is expanded.

d_call: NA; j_call: TRBJ1-1; clone_size: few; v_call: TRBV20-1; cdr3_aa: CSARDPNTEAFF; cdr3_nt: TGCAGTGCTAGAGATCCTAACACTGAAGCTTTCTTT
d_call: NA; j_call: TRBJ2-3; clone_size: few; v_call: TRBV6-2/TRBV6-3; cdr3_aa: CASRPTGTDTQYF; cdr3_nt: TGTGCCAGCAGACCCACAGGGACAGATACGCAGTATTTT
d_call: TRBD2; j_call: TRBJ2-1; clone_size: few; v_call: TRBV4-1; cdr3_aa: CASSQSLLAGAYNEQFF; cdr3_nt: TGCGCCAGCAGCCAGAGCCTTCTAGCGGGAGCTTACAATGAGCAGTTCTTC
d_call: NA; j_call: TRBJ1-1; clone_size: NA; v_call: TRBV7-6; cdr3_aa: CASSLASGGAYTEAFF; cdr3_nt: TGTGCCAGCAGCTTAGCATCGGGGGGCGCGTACACTGAAGCTTTCTTT
d_call: NA; j_call: TRBJ2-1; clone_size: few; v_call: TRBV4-1; cdr3_aa: CASSQGVRSLHNEQFF; cdr3_nt: TGCGCCAGCAGCCAAGGTGTACGGTCCCTACACAATGAGCAGTTCTTC
d_call: NA; j_call: TRBJ2-5; clone_size: few; v_call: TRBV7-6; cdr3_aa: CASSLAPGQETQYF; cdr3_nt: TGTGCCAGCAGCTTAGCACCGGGCCAAGAGACCCAGTACTTC
d_call: NA; j_call: TRBJ1-2; clone_size: NA; v_call: TRBV25-1; cdr3_aa: CASSGREGRNYGYTF; cdr3_nt: TGTGCCAGCAGTGGGCGCGAAGGGAGGAACTATGGCTACACCTTC
d_call: NA; j_call: TRBJ2-3; clone_size: NA; v_call: TRBV19; cdr3_aa: CASSMPRENTDTQYF; cdr3_nt: TGTGCCAGTAGTATGCCCAGGGAAAACACAGATACGCAGTATTTT
d_call: TRBD2; j_call: TRBJ2-1; clone_size: few; v_call: TRBV6-2/TRBV6-3; cdr3_aa: CASSYGLAVYNEQFF; cdr3_nt: TGTGCCAGCAGTTACGGACTAGCGGTCTACAATGAGCAGTTCTTC
d_call: NA; j_call: TRBJ1-4; clone_size: few; v_call: TRBV20-1; cdr3_aa: CSVSERATNEKLFF; cdr3_nt: TGCAGCGTCAGCGAAAGGGCAACTAATGAAAAACTGTTTTTT
d_call: TRBD2; j_call: TRBJ2-1; clone_size: NA; v_call: TRBV11-3; cdr3_aa: CASSEGLAGGGVLNEQFF; cdr3_nt: TGTGCCAGCAGCGAGGGACTAGCGGGAGGGGGGGTCCTCAATGAGCAGTTCTTC
d_call: NA; j_call: TRBJ1-2; clone_size: many; v_call: TRBV7-9; cdr3_aa: CASSSGTAGAYGYTF; cdr3_nt: TGTGCCAGCAGCTCCGGTACGGCGGGGGCCTATGGCTACACCTTC
d_call: TRBD2; j_call: TRBJ2-3; clone_size: many; v_call: TRBV29-1; cdr3_aa: CSVVRLAEPDTQYF; cdr3_nt: TGCAGCGTTGTAAGGCTAGCGGAACCAGATACGCAGTATTTT
d_call: NA; j_call: TRBJ2-3; clone_size: few; v_call: TRBV5-1; cdr3_aa: CASSLDFVGATSTDTQYF; cdr3_nt: TGCGCCAGCAGCTTGGATTTTGTAGGGGCTACTAGCACAGATACGCAGTATTTT
d_call: NA; j_call: TRBJ2-2; clone_size: NA; v_call: TRBV7-9; cdr3_aa: CASSFGGAGELFF; cdr3_nt: TGTGCCAGCAGCTTTGGAGGGGCCGGGGAGCTGTTTTTT
d_call: TRBD1; j_call: TRBJ2-7; clone_size: NA; v_call: TRBV28; cdr3_aa: CASSVTRQGYEQYF; cdr3_nt: TGTGCCAGCAGTGTGACGCGACAGGGCTACGAGCAGTACTTC
d_call: NA; j_call: TRBJ1-5; clone_size: few; v_call: TRBV20-1; cdr3_aa: CSARDLSHRGGWGNQPQHF; cdr3_nt: TGCAGTGCTAGGGACCTTTCTCATCGGGGGGGTTGGGGCAATCAGCCCCAGCATTTT
d_call: TRBD1; j_call: TRBJ2-3; clone_size: NA; v_call: TRBV27; cdr3_aa: CASSLLRDRGPDTQYF; cdr3_nt: TGTGCCAGCAGTTTGCTCCGGGACAGGGGTCCGGATACGCAGTATTTT
d_call: NA; j_call: TRBJ1-1; clone_size: many; v_call: TRBV6-5; cdr3_aa: CASSYSRLLTEAFF; cdr3_nt: TGTGCCAGCAGTTACTCGCGGCTATTGACTGAAGCTTTCTTT
d_call: NA; j_call: TRBJ1-2; clone_size: NA; v_call: TRBV15; cdr3_aa: CATSRDRNPNYGYTF; cdr3_nt: TGTGCCACCAGCAGAGACAGGAACCCTAACTATGGCTACACCTTC
d_call: NA; j_call: TRBJ2-3; clone_size: many; v_call: TRBV12-3/TRBV12-4; cdr3_aa: CASSFGGPGTDTQYF; cdr3_nt: TGTGCCAGCAGTTTCGGGGGCCCGGGCACAGATACGCAGTATTTT
d_call: NA; j_call: TRBJ2-1; clone_size: many; v_call: TRBV27; cdr3_aa: CASSRPGYNEQFF; cdr3_nt: TGTGCCAGCAGCCGCCCTGGCTACAATGAGCAGTTCTTC
d_call: TRBD1; j_call: TRBJ2-5; clone_size: many; v_call: TRBV4-1; cdr3_aa: CASSQSGGSTSQYF; cdr3_nt: TGCGCCAGCAGCCAGTCAGGGGGTTCTACGTCCCAGTACTTC
d_call: TRBD2; j_call: TRBJ2-7; clone_size: many; v_call: TRBV12-3/TRBV12-4; cdr3_aa: CASSRTSGAYEQYF; cdr3_nt: TGTGCCAGCAGTCGGACTAGCGGGGCCTACGAGCAGTACTTC
d_call: NA; j_call: TRBJ2-5; clone_size: few; v_call: TRBV6-2/TRBV6-3; cdr3_aa: CASRSQQGGGTQYF; cdr3_nt: TGTGCCAGCAGAAGTCAACAGGGAGGGGGGACCCAGTACTTC
d_call: TRBD1; j_call: TRBJ2-1; clone_size: NA; v_call: TRBV6-6; cdr3_aa: CASGTAGGAFNEQFF; cdr3_nt: TGTGCCAGCGGTACAGCAGGGGGCGCTTTTAATGAGCAGTTCTTC
d_call: TRBD2; j_call: TRBJ2-1; clone_size: NA; v_call: TRBV5-4; cdr3_aa: CASSLWGLARSNEQFF; cdr3_nt: TGTGCCAGCAGCTTGTGGGGACTAGCGAGGTCTAATGAGCAGTTCTTC
d_call: NA; j_call: TRBJ2-2; clone_size: few; v_call: TRBV11-3; cdr3_aa: CASSLAVAGPNTGELFF; cdr3_nt: TGTGCCAGCAGCTTAGCGGTAGCCGGCCCGAACACCGGGGAGCTGTTTTTT
d_call: TRBD1; j_call: TRBJ2-7; clone_size: NA; v_call: TRBV7-9; cdr3_aa: CASSPPRTGFAYEQYF; cdr3_nt: TGTGCCAGCAGCCCCCCAAGGACAGGATTTGCCTACGAGCAGTACTTC
d_call: NA; j_call: TRBJ1-3; clone_size: NA; v_call: TRBV4-2; cdr3_aa: CASSQDWSNGNTIYF; cdr3_nt: TGTGCCAGCAGCCAAGATTGGTCCAATGGAAACACCATATATTTT
d_call: NA; j_call: TRBJ2-1; clone_size: NA; v_call: TRBV24-1; cdr3_aa: CATSEWPYNEQFF; cdr3_nt: TGTGCCACCAGTGAGTGGCCCTACAATGAGCAGTTCTTC
d_call: NA; j_call: TRBJ2-3; clone_size: few; v_call: TRBV5-1; cdr3_aa: CASSLELAGLGTDTQYF; cdr3_nt: TGCGCCAGCAGCTTGGAATTGGCTGGCTTGGGCACAGATACGCAGTATTTT
d_call: NA; j_call: TRBJ2-5; clone_size: NA; v_call: TRBV7-2; cdr3_aa: CAGSLAGETQYF; cdr3_nt: TGTGCCGGCAGCTTAGCTGGGGAGACCCAGTACTTC
d_call: NA; j_call: TRBJ1-2; clone_size: NA; v_call: TRBV24-1; cdr3_aa: CATSEPWITYGYTF; cdr3_nt: TGTGCCACCAGTGAACCGTGGATAACCTATGGCTACACCTTC
d_call: TRBD1; j_call: TRBJ2-7; clone_size: NA; v_call: TRBV28; cdr3_aa: CASSLFAGQGFAYEQYF; cdr3_nt: TGTGCCAGCAGTTTATTCGCGGGACAGGGGTTCGCCTACGAGCAGTACTTC
d_call: TRBD2; j_call: TRBJ2-2; clone_size: few; v_call: TRBV19; cdr3_aa: CASSIGLAYTGELFF; cdr3_nt: TGTGCCAGTAGTATAGGACTAGCGTACACCGGGGAGCTGTTTTTT
d_call: TRBD1; j_call: TRBJ1-2; clone_size: NA; v_call: TRBV6-2/TRBV6-3; cdr3_aa: CASSPPGQGGEQSGYTF; cdr3_nt: TGTGCCAGCAGTCCACCGGGACAGGGAGGGGAACAGAGCGGCTACACCTTC
d_call: TRBD1; j_call: TRBJ1-4; clone_size: many; v_call: TRBV12-3/TRBV12-4; cdr3_aa: CASRPGQGSAANEKLFF; cdr3_nt: TGTGCCAGCAGGCCGGGACAGGGGTCAGCGGCTAATGAAAAACTGTTTTTT
d_call: NA; j_call: TRBJ2-5; clone_size: few; v_call: TRBV4-2; cdr3_aa: CASSRAEEGETQYF; cdr3_nt: TGTGCCAGCAGCCGAGCAGAGGAAGGAGAGACCCAGTACTTC
d_call: TRBD1; j_call: TRBJ2-2; clone_size: NA; v_call: TRBV18; cdr3_aa: CASSPGTADTGELFF; cdr3_nt: TGTGCCAGCTCACCTGGGACAGCCGACACCGGGGAGCTGTTTTTT
d_call: NA; j_call: TRBJ2-2; clone_size: NA; v_call: TRBV12-3/TRBV12-4; cdr3_aa: CASSFRQAVGGELFF; cdr3_nt: TGTGCCAGCAGTTTTAGGCAGGCCGTAGGGGGGGAGCTGTTTTTT
d_call: NA; j_call: TRBJ2-6; clone_size: many; v_call: TRBV15; cdr3_aa: CATSRDPSSGANVLTF; cdr3_nt: TGTGCCACCAGCAGAGATCCATCCTCTGGGGCCAACGTCCTGACTTTC
d_call: NA; j_call: TRBJ1-1; clone_size: NA; v_call: TRBV28; cdr3_aa: CAGSFGRVEAFF; cdr3_nt: TGTGCCGGCAGTTTCGGCCGGGTGGAAGCTTTCTTT
d_call: NA; j_call: TRBJ2-2; clone_size: NA; v_call: TRBV12-3/TRBV12-4; cdr3_aa: CASRTGINTGELFF; cdr3_nt: TGTGCCAGCAGAACAGGGATAAACACCGGGGAGCTGTTTTTT
d_call: NA; j_call: TRBJ1-1; clone_size: many; v_call: TRBV7-9; cdr3_aa: CASSSGFGTRRNTEAFF; cdr3_nt: TGTGCCAGCAGCTCCGGGTTTGGGACGAGAAGGAACACTGAAGCTTTCTTT
d_call: TRBD2; j_call: TRBJ2-1; clone_size: many; v_call: TRBV7-9; cdr3_aa: CASSPKLRSGDHNEQFF; cdr3_nt: TGTGCCAGCAGCCCTAAACTTAGAAGCGGGGACCACAATGAGCAGTTCTTC
d_call: TRBD2; j_call: TRBJ2-1; clone_size: NA; v_call: TRBV14; cdr3_aa: CASSQDLGGSPAFF; cdr3_nt: TGTGCCAGCAGCCAAGATCTTGGCGGGAGCCCCGCGTTCTTC
d_call: NA; j_call: TRBJ2-5; clone_size: NA; v_call: TRBV20-1; cdr3_aa: CSASRGKETQYF; cdr3_nt: TGCAGTGCTAGTAGGGGTAAAGAGACCCAGTACTTC
d_call: TRBD1; j_call: TRBJ1-1; clone_size: few; v_call: TRBV14; cdr3_aa: CASRGQGEGTEAFF; cdr3_nt: TGTGCCAGCAGGGGACAGGGGGAGGGGACTGAAGCTTTCTTT
d_call: TRBD2; j_call: TRBJ2-1; clone_size: once; v_call: TRBV19; cdr3_aa: CASSIGVLAGYYNEQFF; cdr3_nt: TGTGCCAGTAGTATAGGGGTACTAGCGGGATACTACAATGAGCAGTTCTTC
d_call: NA; j_call: TRBJ2-2; clone_size: NA; v_call: TRBV5-6; cdr3_aa: CASSLGRPIPTGELFF; cdr3_nt: TGTGCCAGCAGCTTGGGTCGGCCCATCCCCACCGGGGAGCTGTTTTTT
d_call: NA; j_call: TRBJ1-1; clone_size: few; v_call: TRBV7-2; cdr3_aa: CASSLGLGTEAFF; cdr3_nt: TGTGCCAGCAGCTTAGGTCTGGGCACTGAAGCTTTCTTT
d_call: NA; j_call: TRBJ2-2; clone_size: NA; v_call: TRBV15; cdr3_aa: CATSRDRAAGELFF; cdr3_nt: TGTGCCACCAGCAGAGATAGAGCAGCGGGGGAGCTGTTTTTT
d_call: NA; j_call: TRBJ1-1; clone_size: many; v_call: TRBV4-3; cdr3_aa: CASSLSWAENTEAFF; cdr3_nt: TGCGCCAGCAGCCTTTCGTGGGCCGAGAACACTGAAGCTTTCTTT
d_call: NA; j_call: TRBJ1-5; clone_size: NA; v_call: TRBV6-5; cdr3_aa: CASSYSKTSGQPQHF; cdr3_nt: TGTGCCAGCAGTTACTCCAAGACTTCTGGACAGCCCCAGCATTTT